These T cell receptor beta chains were read from a single sample in a study of STAT5B mutations in CD4+ large granular lymphocyte leukemia. This table comes from immunoSEQ multiplex PCR, and its TCRdb copy is limited to in-frame clones, with some not included. Of some 35,000 clones in the sample, 70% to 90% were seen once. Sequenced material: CD4+ T cells from blood buffy coats. The receptor set was obtained from a human donor in good health. Both conserved end residues are part of each CDR3. Each record gives: J gene, V gene, clone size, D gene, CDR3 protein, CDR3 DNA. D genes are given only for firm matches. Not every row has a clone size; where given, it reads once, few, many or a size class.

j_gene: TRBJ1-1
v_gene: TRBV30
abundance: -
d_gene: -
CDR3aa: CAWIPFQNTEAFF
CDR3nt: TGTGCCTGGATACCCTTCCAGAACACTGAAGCTTTCTTT

j_gene: TRBJ2-7
v_gene: TRBV20-1
abundance: -
d_gene: TRBD1
CDR3aa: CSANDRVEQYF
CDR3nt: TGCAGTGCTAACGACAGGGTCGAGCAGTACTTC

j_gene: TRBJ1-1
v_gene: TRBV9
abundance: -
d_gene: TRBD1
CDR3aa: CASSEWDRYTEAFF
CDR3nt: TGTGCCAGCAGCGAATGGGACAGATACACTGAAGCTTTCTTT

j_gene: TRBJ1-5
v_gene: TRBV7-6
abundance: -
d_gene: -
CDR3aa: CASSSLNQPQHF
CDR3nt: TGTGCCAGCAGCAGCCTGAATCAGCCCCAGCATTTT

j_gene: TRBJ1-2
v_gene: TRBV9
abundance: -
d_gene: TRBD1
CDR3aa: CASSPLDRGGGYTF
CDR3nt: TGTGCCAGCAGCCCCCTAGACAGGGGGGGTGGCTACACCTTC

j_gene: TRBJ2-3
v_gene: TRBV6-5
abundance: large
d_gene: -
CDR3aa: CASRVTGGGTDTQYF
CDR3nt: TGTGCCAGCAGAGTAACGGGCGGTGGCACAGATACGCAGTATTTT

j_gene: TRBJ2-1
v_gene: TRBV15
abundance: -
d_gene: -
CDR3aa: CATSNQKSGGGNEQFF
CDR3nt: TGTGCCACCAGCAATCAAAAAAGCGGAGGGGGAAATGAGCAGTTCTTC

j_gene: TRBJ2-2
v_gene: TRBV5-1
abundance: -
d_gene: -
CDR3aa: CASSLPSGTTGELFF
CDR3nt: TGCGCCAGCAGCTTGCCTTCAGGGACCACCGGGGAGCTGTTTTTT

j_gene: TRBJ1-1
v_gene: TRBV5-6
abundance: -
d_gene: TRBD1
CDR3aa: CASSFWLGQGGRSEAFF
CDR3nt: TGTGCCAGCAGCTTCTGGTTAGGACAGGGAGGTAGGTCTGAAGCTTTCTTT

j_gene: TRBJ1-2
v_gene: TRBV13
abundance: once
d_gene: -
CDR3aa: CASSLVGRGGSDGYTF
CDR3nt: TGTGCCAGCAGCTTAGTGGGGAGGGGTGGGTCGGACGGCTACACCTTC

j_gene: TRBJ1-5
v_gene: TRBV5-1
abundance: -
d_gene: TRBD1
CDR3aa: CASSLGTGTGGNQPQHF
CDR3nt: TGCGCCAGCAGCTTAGGTACCGGGACAGGCGGCAATCAGCCCCAGCATTTT

j_gene: TRBJ1-4
v_gene: TRBV5-6
abundance: -
d_gene: -
CDR3aa: CASSRPGAGIEKLFF
CDR3nt: TGTGCCAGCAGCAGGCCGGGGGCAGGCATTGAAAAACTGTTTTTT

j_gene: TRBJ1-6
v_gene: TRBV7-3
abundance: -
d_gene: -
CDR3aa: CASSFGQQNSPLHF
CDR3nt: TGTGCCAGCAGCTTCGGACAGCAAAATTCACCCCTCCACTTT